A single sample gave rise to the 17 T cell receptor beta chains below, sequenced in a study of identical twins (dated by TCRdb to the mid-2010s). Library preparation used 5' RACE. The data were produced on an Illumina HiSeq 2000. The public reads were reprocessed in TCRdb via fastp at Q25 and MiXCR, keeping in-frame beta chains. CDR3 protein duplicates are merged, each entry listing the most common genes and DNA. The sample profile shows approximately 890,000 distinct CDR3 sequences; roughly 12% of them were found once. Clones ranked in the top ten supply about 1.5% of the sample. The same sample was also used in a study of yellow fever vaccine responses in identical twins.

Sequencing was done on a sample of PBMCs. The receptor set was obtained from a woman under 30 in good health.

This clonotype was counted a few times. V is TRBV5-8 and J is TRBJ2-1, with 8 bases that match TRBD2. With 4 bases clipped from V and 7 bases from J, the junction kept 4 bases outside the gene matches. Per germline, CDR1 SGHTS and CDR2 YDEGEE. The CDR3 runs to 13 residues. The CDR3 coding sequence is TGTGCCAGCAGCGCCCAGCGGGGGAATGAGCAGTTCTTC. This codes for CASSAQRGNEQFF.

This clonotype was recorded a few times. The chain carries TRBV27 and TRBJ2-1; D may be TRBD2 (6 bases). CDR3 length: 13 residues. Trimming removed 3 bases at V and 8 bases at J, with 11 bases between. Germline V gene lookup returns CDR1 MNHEY and CDR2 SMNVEV (reference sequence). This CDR3 reads CASSFWPGDEQFF. The CDR3 DNA reads as TGTGCCAGCAGTTTCTGGCCGGGGGATGAGCAGTTCTTC.

CDR3 region: CASSLAPQDLLTDTQYF. The DNA for the CDR3 is TGTGCCAGCAGTTTAGCGCCACAGGACCTCCTCACAGATACGCAGTATTTT. V is TRBV28 and J is TRBJ2-3; possibly TRBD1 for D (5 bases). Germline loops: CDR1 MDHEN, CDR2 SYDVKM. The V end lost 2 bases, the J end lost 2 bases, and 17 bases lay between the germline ends. This CDR3 is 17 amino acids long.

V gene TRBV19 combines with J gene TRBJ2-3, with D maybe TRBD2 (6 bases). Germline-derived CDR1 and CDR2 are LNHDA and SQIVND (reference sequence). The CDR3 has 15 residues. V was trimmed by 1 base and J by 4 bases, leaving 12 bases between them. The CDR3 reads CASSIAGRNADTQYF. CDR3 DNA: TGTGCCAGTAGTATAGCGGGGAGGAACGCAGATACGCAGTATTTT. Variable domain in full (rest from reference TRBV19 and TRBJ2-3): DGGITQSPKYLFRKEGQNVTLSCEQNLNHDAMYWYRQDPGQGLRLIYYSQIVNDFQKGDIAEGYSVSREKKESFPLTVTSAQKNPTAFYLCASSIAGRNADTQYFGPGTRLTVL.

The chain combines TRBV29-1 with TRBJ2-3; maybe TRBD2 (5 bases). Germline V gene lookup returns CDR1 SQVTM and CDR2 ANQGSEA. This CDR3 is built from 15 residues. Trimming pared 4 bases from V and 2 bases from J, leaving 16 bases between. CDR3 residues: CSVVPAPGNTDTQYF. The CDR3, as DNA: TGCAGCGTTGTACCGGCGCCGGGGAACACAGATACGCAGTATTTT.

V and J are TRBV20-1 and TRBJ2-1; D is undetermined. Germline assignment: CDR1 DFQATT and CDR2 SNEGSKA (reference sequence). The germline V and J ends were trimmed by 6 bases and 0 bases, with 12 bases remaining between them. The CDR3 is 14 residues long. Here the CDR3 reads CSASYLSSYNEQFF. DNA of the CDR3: TGCAGTGCCTCGTATCTATCCTCCTACAATGAGCAGTTCTTC.

This clonotype came up many times. The chain joins TRBV7-2 to TRBJ2-2; D is tentatively TRBD1 or TRBD2 (5 bases each). Per the germline V gene, CDR1 is SGHTA and CDR2 is FQGNSA. With 1 base removed from V and 6 bases from J, the gap between germline ends came to 12 bases. The CDR3 has 15 amino acids. The DNA of the CDR3 is TGTGCCAGCAGCTTAGTTTGGGGGTCCGCCGGGGAGCTGTTTTTT. It is translated as CASSLVWGSAGELFF.

This chain joins TRBV5-4 and TRBJ2-3, with 8 positions matching TRBD2. The CDR3 covers 16 residues. Germline values: CDR1 SGHNT, CDR2 YYREEE (reference sequence). The V and J ends lost 0 bases and 4 bases, in that order; junction bases with no gene match: 7. The CDR3 here is CASSLENSGSPDTQYF. The CDR3, as DNA: TGTGCCAGCAGCTTGGAAAACAGCGGGAGTCCAGATACGCAGTATTTT.

This clonotype was detected ten times or more. CDR3 bases: TGTGCCAGCAGTTTAAGGAACAGGGTGAGCAATGAGCAGTTCTTC. Amino acid sequence: CASSLRNRVSNEQFF. The genes are TRBV12-3 or TRBV12-4 and TRBJ2-1; maybe TRBD1 (6 bases). The CDR3 length is 15 residues. Trimming removed 2 bases from V and 6 bases from J, with 14 bases in between.

This clonotype was observed many times. The chain employs TRBV5-1 and TRBJ2-7; D not resolved. This CDR3 is built from 12 residues. The germline CDR1 and CDR2 sequences are SGHRS and YFSETQ. The V end was cut by 5 bases, the J end by 2 bases, with 8 bases between. CDR3 amino acids: CASSSSAYEQYF. DNA for the CDR3: TGCGCCAGCAGTTCGTCAGCCTACGAGCAGTACTTC.

This clonotype was found a few times. The rearrangement uses TRBV29-1 and TRBJ1-1; D not resolved. Germline CDR1 is SQVTM and CDR2 is ANQGSEA. The V end was cut by 3 bases, the J end by 0 bases, with 8 bases between. This CDR3 has 13 residues. CDR3 DNA sequence: TGCAGCGTTGATCTGGGTCTGAACACTGAAGCTTTCTTT. Protein sequence: CSVDLGLNTEAFF.

The rearrangement links TRBV10-3 to TRBJ2-7, with D unclear. Germline lookup yields CDR1 ENHRY and CDR2 SYGVKD. The CDR3 is 18 amino acids. The germline V and J ends were trimmed by 3 bases and 1 base, with 22 bases remaining between them. CDR3 coding DNA: TGTGCCATCAGTGATTTTGTAGGTAGCTGGAGTTTATCCTACGAGCAGTACTTC. It yields the protein CAISDFVGSWSLSYEQYF.

This clonotype was detected a few times. The chain employs TRBV3-1 and TRBJ2-2; 11 nucleotides match TRBD2. CDR1 and CDR2 (germline): LGHDT, YNNKEL (reference sequence). The CDR3 runs to 20 residues. V was pared by 1 base and J by 5 bases, with 15 bases of the junction left unmatched. The DNA for the CDR3 is TGTGCCAGCAGCCAAGCGATCCCCTCACTAGCGGGAGCCAGAACCGGGGAGCTGTTTTTT. This gives the protein CASSQAIPSLAGARTGELFF. The whole variable domain, filled in from reference TRBV3-1 and TRBJ2-2, reads DTAVSQTPKYLVTQMGNDKSIKCEQNLGHDTMYWYKQDSKKFLKIMFSYNNKELIINETVPNRFSPKSPDKAHLNLHINSLELGDSAVYFCASSQAIPSLAGARTGELFFGEGSRLTVL.

The chain carries TRBV7-6 and TRBJ2-3, with D perhaps given as TRBD1 or TRBD2 (5 bases each). Germline-derived CDR1 and CDR2 are SGHVS and FNYEAQ. The germline V and J ends were trimmed by 2 bases and 6 bases, with 21 bases remaining between them. The CDR3 runs to 17 residues. CDR3 protein: CASSLRPSGPPGDTQYF. The CDR3 DNA is TGTGCCAGCAGCTTAAGGCCCTCGGGACCCCCTGGGGATACGCAGTATTTT.

The chain recombines TRBV2 with TRBJ2-1; 10 bases are shared with TRBD2. Germline CDR1 is SNHLY and CDR2 is FYNNEI. The length of the CDR3 is 18 residues. The junction had 16 bases not matched to a gene; V was cut back by 6 bases and J by 5 bases. The CDR3 protein is CASREGLAGVGFHNEQFF. In DNA, the CDR3 is TGTGCCAGCAGGGAGGGGCTAGCGGGAGTTGGTTTCCACAATGAGCAGTTCTTC.

This clonotype has ten or more counts. This sequence joins TRBV3-1 and TRBJ2-1; 7 positions agree with TRBD1. Germline values: CDR1 LGHDT, CDR2 YNNKEL (reference sequence). The J segment lost 0 bases and the V segment lost 5 bases, leaving 4 bases of the junction unmatched. CDR3 length: 15 residues. CDR3 DNA: TGTGCCAGCAGCACCCGGGACAGCTCCTACAATGAGCAGTTCTTC. Protein sequence: CASSTRDSSYNEQFF.

This chain connects TRBV3-1 to TRBJ2-3, with D unresolved. The CDR3 spans 17 residues. Germline CDR1 and CDR2: LGHDT and YNNKEL (reference sequence). With 0 bases removed from V and 0 bases from J, the gap between germline ends came to 13 bases. The CDR3 DNA follows: TGTGCCAGCAGCCAAGACACCGCCGCCACCAGCACAGATACGCAGTATTTT. Its protein product is CASSQDTAATSTDTQYF.